This is a list of T cell receptor beta chains from one sample in a study of T cells in Graves' hyperthyroidism and ophthalmopathy. From the multiplex PCR reads, TCRdb called clonotypes with MiXCR, one entry per CDR3 protein. The sample lists 610,000 or so distinct CDR3 sequences; around 45% were seen once. The sample was peripheral blood or thyroid tissue (not recorded which). The receptors here all came from a young woman with Graves' hyperthyroidism. Both conserved end residues are part of each CDR3. D genes are given only for firm matches. Expanded clones are given a class, and other clones once, few, many or no size at all.

TRBJ2-2,TRBV7-2,.,TRBD2,TGTGCCTGGAACCTAGCGGGGGGGGGATACAATGAGCAGTTTTTT,CAWNLAGGGYNEQFF
TRBJ2-3,TRBV9,few,TRBD2,TGTGCCAGCAGCGTAGGGATTAGCGGGAGACCAGATACGCAGTATTTT,CASSVGISGRPDTQYF
TRBJ1-1,TRBV4-3,many,.,TGCGCCAGCAGCCAAGGTGTTACAGGACTGAACACTGAAGCTTTCTTT,CASSQGVTGLNTEAFF
TRBJ2-5,TRBV6-5,many,TRBD2,TGTGCCACCCAGAGCGGGAGGGAGACCCAGTACTTC,CATQSGRETQYF
TRBJ1-2,TRBV7-4,.,.,TGTGCCAGCAGCTTAGGGACAGTACTATATAACTATGGCTACACCTTC,CASSLGTVLYNYGYTF
TRBJ2-7,TRBV27,.,.,TGTGCCAGCAGTTTCGGTCAGAACTACGGGCAGTACTTC,CASSFGQNYGQYF
TRBJ2-3,TRBV3-1,.,TRBD1,TGTGCCAGCACGCGAGAGGACAGGTCTCTCTATTTT,CASTREDRSLYF
TRBJ1-1,TRBV11-2,.,TRBD1,TGTGCCAGCGGCTTAGATGGGACAGGGAACACTGAAGCTCTCTTT,CASGLDGTGNTEALF
TRBJ2-2,TRBV7-3,large,.,TGTGCCAGCAGCCCTGACACCGGGGAGCTGTTTTTT,CASSPDTGELFF
TRBJ1-2,TRBV12-5,many,.,TGTGCTAGTGGTGATTACAGGATCTATGGCTACACCTTC,CASGDYRIYGYTF
TRBJ2-7,TRBV25-1,.,TRBD1,TGTGCCAGCAGTGGCAAGGGACAGGGGAATTACGAGCAGTACTTC,CASSGKGQGNYEQYF
TRBJ2-5,TRBV10-3,.,.,TGTGCCATCAGTATCATGGTGGCGGAGACCCAGTACTTC,CAISIMVAETQYF
TRBJ2-2,TRBV12-5,few,.,TGTGCTAGTGGTTTGGGATCAGGGGAGCTGTTTTTT,CASGLGSGELFF
TRBJ2-5,TRBV11-3,many,TRBD2,TGTGCCAGCAGCATATTAGCGGGGTGGGAGACCCAGTACTTC,CASSILAGWETQYF
TRBJ2-2,TRBV3-1,.,.,TGTGCCAGCAGTTTAAGGAGGGCTAGTGTCGCCGGGGAGCTGTTTTTT,CASSLRRASVAGELFF
TRBJ1-1,TRBV5-1,many,.,TGCGCCAGCAGCTTGGTTGAGGGCGGGGACACTGAAGCTTTCTTT,CASSLVEGGDTEAFF
TRBJ1-2,TRBV25-1,many,.,TGTGCCAGCAGTGAGTCGTTAGCTGGAGTCTATGGCTACACCTTC,CASSESLAGVYGYTF
TRBJ2-5,TRBV7-6,.,.,TGTGCCAGCAGCGCCGGTGGCCTAGGAGGTCAGCCCCAGTACTTC,CASSAGGLGGQPQYF
TRBJ1-2,TRBV2,.,TRBD1,TGTACCAGCAGTGGAGACAGGGATGGCTACACCTTC,CTSSGDRDGYTF
TRBJ1-2,TRBV12-3/TRBV12-4,.,.,TGTGCCAGCAGTTTGGTCGGGGGGCTCGGCTACACCTTC,CASSLVGGLGYTF
TRBJ2-7,TRBV7-9,many,.,TGTGCCAGCAGCTTCAACCCGCGGTCCGAGCAGTACTTC,CASSFNPRSEQYF
TRBJ1-1,TRBV25-1,once,TRBD1,TGTGCCAGCAGTGCTATCGGGGACAGGGGTGGACAGGGGACTGAAGCTTTCTTT,CASSAIGDRGGQGTEAFF
TRBJ2-5,TRBV7-2,.,TRBD2,TGTGCCATCGGGGTAGCGGGGCTGAACACCGGGGAGACCCAGTACTTC,CAIGVAGLNTGETQYF
TRBJ1-2,TRBV7-9,many,.,TGTGCCAGCAGCCCCCCCGGGAACTATGGCTACACCTTC,CASSPPGNYGYTF
TRBJ2-3,TRBV20-1,few,.,TGCAGTGCCGGGACACGTCGATCAGATACGCAGTATTTT,CSAGTRRSDTQYF
TRBJ1-4,TRBV19,.,.,TGTGCCAGTAGTGTGACTAGCGGGAGATATAGTCAAAAACTGTTTTTT,CASSVTSGRYSQKLFF
TRBJ2-7,TRBV19,.,TRBD1,TGTGCCAGTAGTATAATGGGGGACAGGGCCTACGAGCAGTACTTC,CASSIMGDRAYEQYF